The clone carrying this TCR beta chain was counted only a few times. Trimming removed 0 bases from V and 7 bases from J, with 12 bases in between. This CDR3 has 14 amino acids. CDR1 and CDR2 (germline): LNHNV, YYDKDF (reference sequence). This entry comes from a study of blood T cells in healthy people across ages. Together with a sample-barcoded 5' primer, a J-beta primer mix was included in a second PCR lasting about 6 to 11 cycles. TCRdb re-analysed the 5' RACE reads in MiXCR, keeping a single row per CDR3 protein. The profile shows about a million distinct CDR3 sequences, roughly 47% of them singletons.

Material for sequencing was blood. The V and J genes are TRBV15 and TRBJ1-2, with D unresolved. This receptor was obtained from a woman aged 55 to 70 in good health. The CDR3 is CATSRDRSSSGYTF. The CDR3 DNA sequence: TGTGCCACCAGCAGAGATCGAAGTAGCAGTGGCTACACCTTC.